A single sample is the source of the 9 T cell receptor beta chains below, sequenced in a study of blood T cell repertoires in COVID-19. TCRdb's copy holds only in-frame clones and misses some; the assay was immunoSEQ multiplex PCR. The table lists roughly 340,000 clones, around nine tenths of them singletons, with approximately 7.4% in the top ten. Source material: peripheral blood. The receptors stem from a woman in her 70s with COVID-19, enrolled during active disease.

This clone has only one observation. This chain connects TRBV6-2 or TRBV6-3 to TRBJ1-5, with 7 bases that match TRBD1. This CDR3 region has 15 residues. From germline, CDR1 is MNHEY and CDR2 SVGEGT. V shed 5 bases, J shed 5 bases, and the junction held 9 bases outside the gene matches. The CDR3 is CASSPTRRGDQPQHF. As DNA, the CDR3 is TGTGCCAGCAGTCCGACTCGCAGGGGGGATCAGCCCCAGCATTTT.

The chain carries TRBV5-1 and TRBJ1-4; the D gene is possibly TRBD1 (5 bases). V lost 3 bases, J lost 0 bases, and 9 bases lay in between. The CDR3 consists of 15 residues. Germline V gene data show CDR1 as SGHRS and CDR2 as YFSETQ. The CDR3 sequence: CASSWGGSTNEKLFF. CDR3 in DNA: TGCGCCAGCAGCTGGGGGGGATCAACTAATGAAAAACTGTTTTTT.

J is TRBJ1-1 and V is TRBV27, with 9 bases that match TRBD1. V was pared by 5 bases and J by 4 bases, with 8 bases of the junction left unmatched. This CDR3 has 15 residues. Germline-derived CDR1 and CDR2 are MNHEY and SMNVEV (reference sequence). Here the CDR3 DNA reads TGTGCCAGCAGTCAGGACAGGGGTTTTCTCACTGAAGCTTTCTTT. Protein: CASSQDRGFLTEAFF.

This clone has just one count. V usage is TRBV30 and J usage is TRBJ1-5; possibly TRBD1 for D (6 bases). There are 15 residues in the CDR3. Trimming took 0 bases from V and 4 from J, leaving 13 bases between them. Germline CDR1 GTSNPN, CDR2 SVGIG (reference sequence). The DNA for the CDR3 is TGTGCCTGGAGTGTTAAAGGCAGGGGAAATCAGCCCCAGCATTTT. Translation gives CAWSVKGRGNQPQHF.

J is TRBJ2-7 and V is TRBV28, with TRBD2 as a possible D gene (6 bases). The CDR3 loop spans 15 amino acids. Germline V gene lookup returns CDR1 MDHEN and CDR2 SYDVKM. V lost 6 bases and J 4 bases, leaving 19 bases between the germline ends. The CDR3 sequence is CASRGPGPEGYEQYF. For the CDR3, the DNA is TGTGCCAGCAGGGGACCGGGACCGGAGGGATACGAGCAGTACTTC.

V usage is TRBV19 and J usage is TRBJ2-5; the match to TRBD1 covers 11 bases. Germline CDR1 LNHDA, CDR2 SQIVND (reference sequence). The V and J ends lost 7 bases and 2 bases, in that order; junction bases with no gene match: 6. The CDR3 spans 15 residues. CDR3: CASTRTGGFQETQYF. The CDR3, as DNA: TGTGCCAGTACCCGGACAGGGGGCTTTCAAGAGACCCAGTACTTC.

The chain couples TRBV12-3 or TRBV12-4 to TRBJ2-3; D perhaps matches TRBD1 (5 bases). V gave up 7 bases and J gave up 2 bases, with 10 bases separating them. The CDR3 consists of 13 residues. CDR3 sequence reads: CASTLGATDTQYF. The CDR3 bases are TGTGCCAGCACCCTAGGGGCCACAGATACGCAGTATTTT.

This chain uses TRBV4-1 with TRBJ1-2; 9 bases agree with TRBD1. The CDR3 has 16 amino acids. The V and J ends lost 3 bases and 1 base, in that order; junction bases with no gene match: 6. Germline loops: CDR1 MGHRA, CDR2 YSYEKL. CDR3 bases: TGCGCCAGCAGCCAGGATAGGACAGGGGTTAACTATGGCTACACCTTC. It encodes CASSQDRTGVNYGYTF.

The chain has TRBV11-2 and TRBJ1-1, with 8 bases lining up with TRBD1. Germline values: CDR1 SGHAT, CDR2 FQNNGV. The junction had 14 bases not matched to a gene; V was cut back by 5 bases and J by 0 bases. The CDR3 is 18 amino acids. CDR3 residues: CASSPGRWQGALNTEAFF. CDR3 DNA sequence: TGTGCCAGCAGCCCCGGGAGGTGGCAGGGGGCCCTGAACACTGAAGCTTTCTTT.